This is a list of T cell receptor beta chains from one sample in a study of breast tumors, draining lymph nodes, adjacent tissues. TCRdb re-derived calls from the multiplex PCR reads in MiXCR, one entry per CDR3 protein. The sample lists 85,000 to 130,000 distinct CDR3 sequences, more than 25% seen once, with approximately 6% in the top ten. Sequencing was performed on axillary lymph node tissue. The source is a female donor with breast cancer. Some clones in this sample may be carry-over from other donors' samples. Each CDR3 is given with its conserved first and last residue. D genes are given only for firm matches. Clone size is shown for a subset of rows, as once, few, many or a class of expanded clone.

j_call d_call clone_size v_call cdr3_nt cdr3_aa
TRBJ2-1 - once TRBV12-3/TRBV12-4 TGTGCCAGCACCTACGGCGGGACTGGCCACGAGTTCTTC CASTYGGTGHEFF
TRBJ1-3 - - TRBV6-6 TGTGCCAGCAGTACCACGGGCAGGGAACCTGGAAACACCATATATTTT CASSTTGREPGNTIYF
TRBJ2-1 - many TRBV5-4 TGTGCCAGCGGCATCACAGGGTTCAATGAGCAGTTCTTC CASGITGFNEQFF
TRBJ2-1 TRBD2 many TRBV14 TGTGCCAGCAGCCTGTATAAGAGGACTAGCGGGAGTGATGAGCAGTTCTTC CASSLYKRTSGSDEQFF
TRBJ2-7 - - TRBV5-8 TGTGCCAGCAGAAGAGGGGGGGAGGACGAGCGGTACTTC CASRRGGEDERYF
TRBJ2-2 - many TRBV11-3 TGTGCCAGCAGCTTACGGGACACCGGGGAGCTGTTTTTT CASSLRDTGELFF
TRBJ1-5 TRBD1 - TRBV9 TGTGCCAGCAGCGGGGGGCAGGGGGCGAGCAATCAGCCCCAGCATTTT CASSGGQGASNQPQHF
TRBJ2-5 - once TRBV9 TGTGCCAGCAGTCGGCCCAGGGGGGATCGAGAGACCCCGTACTTC CASSRPRGDRETPYF
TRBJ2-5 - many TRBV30 TGTGCCTGGAGTGGCCAGGATCAAGAGACCCAGTACTTC CAWSGQDQETQYF
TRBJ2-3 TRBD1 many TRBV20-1 TGCAGTCAACGGACAGGGCGCACAGATACGCAGTATTTT CSQRTGRTDTQYF
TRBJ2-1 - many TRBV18 TGTGCCAGCTCACCCAGGACAGAGAACAATGAGCAGTTCTTC CASSPRTENNEQFF
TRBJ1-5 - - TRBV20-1 - CSATSGGSFSYEQYFGPVTGPQHF
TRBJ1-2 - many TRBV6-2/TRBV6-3 TGTGCCAGCAGTCACTCCCAGGCCGAGGCGGCGGGTGGCTACACCTTC CASSHSQAEAAGGYTF
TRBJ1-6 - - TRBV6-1 TGTGCCAGCAGTGAAGGGACCCCCAGTCGGTCACCCCTCTACTTT CASSEGTPSRSPLYF
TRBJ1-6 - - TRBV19 TGTGCCAGTAGCCAAGGGGGGACGGTACTAAGTTCACCCCTCCACTTT CASSQGGTVLSSPLHF
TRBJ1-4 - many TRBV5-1 TGCGCCAGCACCCCGGGACCTAATGAAAACCTGTTTTTT CASTPGPNENLFF
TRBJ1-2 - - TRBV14 TGTGCCAGCAGCCAAGATTGTGTACGGGCCTATGGCTACACCTTC CASSQDCVRAYGYTF
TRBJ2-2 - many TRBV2 TGTGCCAGCAGTACCCACATAGCCATAAAAAGTACCGGGGAGCTGTTTTTT CASSTHIAIKSTGELFF
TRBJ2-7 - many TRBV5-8 TGTGCCAGCAGCTTGTCCTCGGGCAACGAGCAGTACTTC CASSLSSGNEQYF
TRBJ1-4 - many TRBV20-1 TGCAGTGCTGCCCCGGGACCCTTTAATGAAAAACTGTTTTTT CSAAPGPFNEKLFF
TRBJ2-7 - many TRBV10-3 TGTGCCATCTCAGGGGCTCTCGACGAGCAGTACTTC CAISGALDEQYF
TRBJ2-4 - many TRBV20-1 TGCAGTGCTAGAGCTAGCGTCATTCAGTACTTC CSARASVIQYF
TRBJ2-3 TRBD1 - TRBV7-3 TGTGCCAGCAAGACAATGACAGGGTGGGACAGCACAGATACGCAGTATTTT CASKTMTGWDSTDTQYF
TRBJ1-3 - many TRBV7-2 TGTGCCATCCCTGGACCCGACCCCCGTTCTGGAAACACCATATATTTT CAIPGPDPRSGNTIYF
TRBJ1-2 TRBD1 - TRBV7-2 TGTGCCAGCAGCATAGAGCGGGCAGGGGGCTATGGCTACACCTTC CASSIERAGGYGYTF
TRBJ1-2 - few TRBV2 TGTGCCAGCAGTGAAGAGCGCGGGGGCTACACCTTC CASSEERGGYTF
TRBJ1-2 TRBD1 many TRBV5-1 TGCGCCAGCAGCGTGACAGGGCTCGGCGGCTACACCTTC CASSVTGLGGYTF
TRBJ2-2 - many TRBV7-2 TGTGCCAGCAGCCAAGGTTACACCGGGGAGCTGTTTTTT CASSQGYTGELFF
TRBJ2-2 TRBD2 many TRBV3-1 TGTGCCAGCAGCCAAGAAGGGCGGGAGAAGACGGCCGGGGAGCTGTTTTTT CASSQEGREKTAGELFF
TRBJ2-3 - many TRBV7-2 TGTGCCAGCAGCCGCGCCATAGGGTACGCACAGGATACGCAGTATTTT CASSRAIGYAQDTQYF
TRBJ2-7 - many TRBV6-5 TGTGCCAGCAGTCACTCGTCCCCAGGGGCCTACGAGCAGTACTTC CASSHSSPGAYEQYF
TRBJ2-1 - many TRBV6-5 TGTGCCAGCAGTTACCTAGAGGGCTACAATGAGCAGTTCTTC CASSYLEGYNEQFF
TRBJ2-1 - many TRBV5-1 TGCGCCAGCAGCTTGCGCCTTCAACGAGTCTATGAGCAGTTCTTC CASSLRLQRVYEQFF
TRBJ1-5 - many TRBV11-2 TGTGCCAGCAGCTTAGATTCCGGGCGTAATCAGCCCCAGCATTTT CASSLDSGRNQPQHF
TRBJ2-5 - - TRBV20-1 TGCAGTGCTAGATGGGGGGGGCCTATAGAGACCCAGTACTTC CSARWGGPIETQYF
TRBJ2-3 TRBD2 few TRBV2 TGTGCCAGCAGTGCCACAGGACTGGGGAGGGCAGATACGCAGTATTTT CASSATGLGRADTQYF
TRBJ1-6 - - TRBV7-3 TGTGCCAGCAGCTTAAGTTCCACAGGGTCTCCACCCCTCCACTTT CASSLSSTGSPPLHF
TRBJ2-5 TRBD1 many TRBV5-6 TGTGCCAGCAGCGTCACAGGGGGCTTAGAGACCCAGTACTTC CASSVTGGLETQYF
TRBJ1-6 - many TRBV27 TGTGCCAGCAGGGGGGGGCGGAATTCACCCCTCCACTTT CASRGGRNSPLHF
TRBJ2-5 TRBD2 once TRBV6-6 TGTGCCAGCAGAGCTAGCGGAAACCAAGAGACCCAGTACTTC CASRASGNQETQYF
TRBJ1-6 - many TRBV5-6 TGTGCCAGCAGCTTTAGGCCCTGGGGCAGGGCTTCACCCCTCCACTTT CASSFRPWGRASPLHF
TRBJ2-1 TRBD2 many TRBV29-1 TGCAGCGTTGGGGGACTAGCGGGAGCGGGTGAGCAGTTCTTC CSVGGLAGAGEQFF
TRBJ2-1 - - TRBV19 TGTGCCAGTAGTACGGGGCTGTTCAATGAGCAGTTCTTC CASSTGLFNEQFF
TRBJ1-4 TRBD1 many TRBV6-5 TGTGCCAGCAGTCCCAGGGGGGGCCTTGAAAAACTGTTTTTT CASSPRGGLEKLFF
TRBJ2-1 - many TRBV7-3 TGTGCCAGCAGCCAGAGGGTCTACAATGAGCAGTTCTTC CASSQRVYNEQFF
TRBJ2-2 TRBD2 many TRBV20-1 TGCAGTGCTAGACTAGCGGGAGACACCGGGGAGCTGTTTTTT CSARLAGDTGELFF
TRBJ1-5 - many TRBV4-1 TGCGCCAGCAGCCAAGGCCCTGTGCAGGGCTTTTACGACAGTCAGCCCCAGCATTTT CASSQGPVQGFYDSQPQHF
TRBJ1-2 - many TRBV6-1 TGTGCCAGCAGTGAGAAGGGGTACTATGGCTACACCTTC CASSEKGYYGYTF
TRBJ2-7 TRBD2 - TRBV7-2 TGTGCCAGCAGTTACAAGGCTAGCGGAGGTTACGAGCAGTACTTC CASSYKASGGYEQYF
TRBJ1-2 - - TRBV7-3 TGTGCCAGCAGCTTAGGGGTCGGGGGGCCTCTATGCTATGGCTACACCTTC CASSLGVGGPLCYGYTF
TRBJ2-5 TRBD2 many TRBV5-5 TGTGCCAGCAGCTCCGGGACTACTCCTGGAGAGACCCAGTACTTC CASSSGTTPGETQYF
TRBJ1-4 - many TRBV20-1 TGCAGTGCTAGAGATCTCGGGCTTGGCGAAAAACTGTTTTTT CSARDLGLGEKLFF
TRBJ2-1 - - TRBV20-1 TGCAGTGCTAGTGATCATGGGGTCGCGGATCAGCAGTTCTTC CSASDHGVADQQFF
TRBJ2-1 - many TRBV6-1 TGTGCCACTACCCCCTCACTAGCATACAATGAGCAGTTCTTC CATTPSLAYNEQFF
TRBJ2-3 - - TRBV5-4 TGTGCTAGCAGCTTGGACGACACAGATACGCGGTATTTT CASSLDDTDTRYF